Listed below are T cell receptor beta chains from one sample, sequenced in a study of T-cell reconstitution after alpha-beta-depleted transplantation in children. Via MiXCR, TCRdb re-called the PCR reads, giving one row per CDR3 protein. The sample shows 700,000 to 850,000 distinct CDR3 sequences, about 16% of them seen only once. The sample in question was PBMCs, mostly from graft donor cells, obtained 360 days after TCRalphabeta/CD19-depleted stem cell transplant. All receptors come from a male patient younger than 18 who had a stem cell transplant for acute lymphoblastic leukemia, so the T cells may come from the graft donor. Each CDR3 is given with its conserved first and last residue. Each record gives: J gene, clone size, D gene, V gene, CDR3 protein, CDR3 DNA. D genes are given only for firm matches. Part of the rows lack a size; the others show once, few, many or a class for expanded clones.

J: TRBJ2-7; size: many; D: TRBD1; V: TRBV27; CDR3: CASSHRQGPAEQYF; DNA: TGTGCCAGCAGTCACCGACAGGGGCCTGCAGAGCAGTACTTC
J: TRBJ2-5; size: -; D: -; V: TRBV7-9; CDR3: CASSFIKKGGWETQYF; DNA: TGTGCCAGCAGCTTTATAAAGAAAGGAGGATGGGAGACCCAGTACTTC
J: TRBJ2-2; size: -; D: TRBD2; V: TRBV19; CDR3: CASSLTSGRAAVTGELFF; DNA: TGTGCCAGTAGTTTAACTAGCGGGAGGGCCGCGGTCACCGGGGAGCTGTTTTTT
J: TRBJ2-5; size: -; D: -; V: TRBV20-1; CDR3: CSASSPGETQYF; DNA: TGCAGTGCTAGTAGCCCGGGGGAGACCCAGTACTTC
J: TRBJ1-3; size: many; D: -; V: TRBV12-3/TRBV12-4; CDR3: CASSHDGYSGNTIYF; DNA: TGTGCCAGCAGTCACGACGGCTACTCTGGAAACACCATATATTTT
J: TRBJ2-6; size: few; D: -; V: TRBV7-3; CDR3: CASSFDGRAGANVLTF; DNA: TGTGCCAGCAGCTTTGATGGCAGGGCAGGGGCCAACGTCCTGACTTTC
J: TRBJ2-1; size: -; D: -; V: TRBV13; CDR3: CASSPGSADEQFF; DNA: TGTGCCAGCAGCCCAGGGTCCGCCGATGAGCAGTTCTTC
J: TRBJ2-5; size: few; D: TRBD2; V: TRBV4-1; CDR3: CASSQDTAGGPAETQYF; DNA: TGCGCCAGCAGCCAAGACACGGCGGGAGGGCCAGCAGAGACCCAGTACTTC
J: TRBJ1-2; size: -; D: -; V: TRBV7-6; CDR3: CASSLRGIHYGYTF; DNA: TGTGCCAGCAGCTTAAGGGGCATTCACTATGGCTACACCTTC
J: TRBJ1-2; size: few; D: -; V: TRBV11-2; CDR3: CASSAGQIYGYTF; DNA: TGTGCCAGCAGCGCCGGGCAGATCTATGGCTACACCTTC
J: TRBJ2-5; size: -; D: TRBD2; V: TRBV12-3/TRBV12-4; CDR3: CASSLALGLAGGPRETQYF; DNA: TGTGCCAGCAGTTTAGCGCTCGGGCTAGCGGGAGGGCCTCGGGAGACCCAGTACTTC
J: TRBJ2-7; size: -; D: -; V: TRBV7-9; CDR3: CASSLWPSSYEQYF; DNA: TGTGCCAGCAGCTTATGGCCGAGCTCCTACGAGCAGTACTTC
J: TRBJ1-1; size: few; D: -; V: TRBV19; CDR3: CASSIDLRRVTEAFF; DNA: TGTGCCAGTAGTATAGATCTGCGCAGGGTCACTGAAGCTTTCTTT
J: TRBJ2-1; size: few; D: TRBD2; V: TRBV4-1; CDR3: CASSQEQGLAGGDEQFF; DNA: TGCGCCAGCAGCCAAGAACAGGGACTAGCGGGAGGGGATGAGCAGTTCTTC
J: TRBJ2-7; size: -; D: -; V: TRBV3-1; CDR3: CATQFEGSYEQYF; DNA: TGTGCCACCCAATTCGAGGGCTCCTACGAGCAGTACTTC
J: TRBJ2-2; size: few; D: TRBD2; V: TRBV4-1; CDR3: CASSPSPASGNTGELFF; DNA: TGCGCCAGCAGCCCCTCCCCCGCTAGCGGGAATACCGGGGAGCTGTTTTTT
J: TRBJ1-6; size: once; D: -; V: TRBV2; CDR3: CASSEETRDSPLHF; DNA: TGTGCCAGCAGTGAAGAAACGCGTGATTCACCCCTCCACTTT
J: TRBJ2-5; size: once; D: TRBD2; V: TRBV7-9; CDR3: CASSPRLAGARNDQYF; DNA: TGTGCCAGCAGTCCCCGACTAGCGGGAGCCCGAAATGACCAGTACTTC
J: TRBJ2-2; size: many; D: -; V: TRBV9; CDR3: CASSAAPRGTGELFF; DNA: TGTGCCAGCAGCGCAGCCCCCAGGGGAACCGGGGAGCTGTTTTTT
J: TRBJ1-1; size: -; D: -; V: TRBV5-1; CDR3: CASSYTGTKEAFF; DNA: TGCGCCAGCAGTTACACCGGGACAAAAGAAGCTTTCTTT
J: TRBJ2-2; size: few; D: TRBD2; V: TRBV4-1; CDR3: CASSQGEGVLITGELFF; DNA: TGCGCCAGCAGCCAAGGGGAGGGAGTGCTTATCACCGGGGAGCTGTTTTTT
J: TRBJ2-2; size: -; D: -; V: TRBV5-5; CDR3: CASSFLGGNTGELFF; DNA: TGTGCCAGCAGCTTTCTGGGGGGAAACACCGGGGAGCTGTTTTTT
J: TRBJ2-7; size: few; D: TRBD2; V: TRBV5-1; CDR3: CASSQASGSSYEQYF; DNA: TGCGCCAGCAGCCAAGCAAGCGGGAGCTCCTACGAGCAGTACTTC
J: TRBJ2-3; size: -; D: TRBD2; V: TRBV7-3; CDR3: CASSLGGTSFALRYF; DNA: TGTGCCAGCAGCTTAGGTGGGACTAGCTTCGCACTCCGGTATTTT
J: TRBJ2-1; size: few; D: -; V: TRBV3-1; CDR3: CASSQEGLSEDNEQFF; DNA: TGTGCCAGCAGCCAAGAGGGTCTGAGCGAGGACAATGAGCAGTTCTTC
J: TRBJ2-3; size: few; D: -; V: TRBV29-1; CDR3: CSVEPRDTQYF; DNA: TGCAGCGTTGAGCCCAGAGATACGCAGTATTTT
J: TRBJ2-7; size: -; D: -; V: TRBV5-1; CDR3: CASSRGQGGTYEQYF; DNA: TGCGCCAGCAGTCGAGGACAGGGAGGGACCTACGAGCAGTACTTC
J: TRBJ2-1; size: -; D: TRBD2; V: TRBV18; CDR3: CASSPDPPGTSGRNEQFF; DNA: TGTGCCAGCTCACCAGACCCGCCCGGGACTAGCGGGAGGAATGAGCAGTTCTTC
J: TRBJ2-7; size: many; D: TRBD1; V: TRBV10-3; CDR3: CAISVGGQLTYEQYF; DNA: TGTGCCATCAGTGTTGGGGGACAGCTAACCTACGAGCAGTACTTC
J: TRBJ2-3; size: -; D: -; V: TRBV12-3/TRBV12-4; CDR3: CASSRQRSPGGDTQYF; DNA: TGTGCCAGCAGTCGACAGCGGAGTCCCGGAGGAGATACGCAGTATTTT
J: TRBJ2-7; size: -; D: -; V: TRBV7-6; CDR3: CASSLAWGALSYEQYF; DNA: TGTGCCAGCAGCTTAGCATGGGGGGCACTCTCCTACGAGCAGTACTTC
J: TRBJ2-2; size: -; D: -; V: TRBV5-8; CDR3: CASNLAVGELFF; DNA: TGTGCCAGCAACCTGGCGGTTGGGGAGCTGTTTTTT
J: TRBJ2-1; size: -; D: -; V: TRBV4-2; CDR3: CASSQAPLIPLYNEQFF; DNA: TGTGCCAGCAGCCAAGCTCCGCTGATACCACTATACAATGAGCAGTTCTTC
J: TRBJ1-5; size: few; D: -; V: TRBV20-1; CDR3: CCAREAGRTLSNQPQHF; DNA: TGCTGTGCTAGAGAGGCGGGCCGCACATTAAGCAATCAGCCCCAGCATTTT
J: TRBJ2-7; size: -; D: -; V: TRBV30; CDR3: CAWSVLGFREQYF; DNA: TGTGCCTGGAGTGTACTGGGGTTCCGCGAGCAGTACTTC
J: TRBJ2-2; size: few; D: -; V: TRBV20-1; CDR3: CSAEGQSWNTGELFF; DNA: TGCAGTGCAGAGGGACAAAGCTGGAACACCGGGGAGCTGTTTTTT
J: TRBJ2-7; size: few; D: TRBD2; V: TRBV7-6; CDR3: CASSSKLAGGLYEQYF; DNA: TGTGCCAGCAGCTCCAAACTAGCGGGAGGATTGTACGAGCAGTACTTC
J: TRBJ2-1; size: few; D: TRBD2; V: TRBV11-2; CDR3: CASSLGLAENNEQFF; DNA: TGTGCCAGCAGCCTGGGACTAGCGGAGAACAATGAGCAGTTCTTC
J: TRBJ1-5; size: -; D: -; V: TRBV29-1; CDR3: CSVRADINQPQHF; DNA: TGCAGCGTTCGAGCAGACATCAATCAGCCCCAGCATTTT
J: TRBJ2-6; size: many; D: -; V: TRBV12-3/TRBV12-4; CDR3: CASTHPSGANVLTF; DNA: TGTGCCAGCACCCACCCCTCTGGGGCCAACGTCCTGACTTTC
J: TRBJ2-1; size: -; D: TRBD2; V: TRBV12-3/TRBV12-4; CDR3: CAICLYSGRAGSYNEQFF; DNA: TGTGCCATCTGTTTATATAGCGGGAGGGCCGGCTCCTACAATGAGCAGTTCTTC
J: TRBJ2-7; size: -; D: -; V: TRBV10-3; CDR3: CAISDAQSYEQYF; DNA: TGTGCCATCAGTGATGCCCAAAGCTACGAGCAGTACTTC
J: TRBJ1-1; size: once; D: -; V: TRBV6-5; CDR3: CASSYGQFILF; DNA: TGTGCCAGCAGTTACGGACAGTTTATTCTCTTT
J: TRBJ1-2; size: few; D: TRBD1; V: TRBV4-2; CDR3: CASSQVTGQGPPYGYTF; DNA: TGTGCCAGCAGCCAAGTTACGGGACAGGGGCCGCCCTATGGCTACACCTTC
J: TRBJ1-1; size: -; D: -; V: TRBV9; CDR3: CASSLAGDGNTEAFF; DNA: TGTGCCAGCAGCCTGGCGGGGGACGGGAACACTGAAGCTTTCTTT
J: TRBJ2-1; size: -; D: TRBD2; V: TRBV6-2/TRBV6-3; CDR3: CASSLVRTSSSEQFF; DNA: TGTGCCAGCAGCCTAGTACGGACTAGCTCCAGTGAGCAGTTCTTC
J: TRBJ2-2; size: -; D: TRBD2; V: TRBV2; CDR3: CASSETSRVLYAGELFF; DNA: TGTGCCAGCAGTGAGACTAGCAGGGTACTCTACGCCGGGGAGCTGTTTTTT
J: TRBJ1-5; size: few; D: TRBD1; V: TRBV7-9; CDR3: CASSAGQGSNQPQHF; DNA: TGTGCCAGCAGCGCGGGACAGGGGAGCAATCAGCCCCAGCATTTT
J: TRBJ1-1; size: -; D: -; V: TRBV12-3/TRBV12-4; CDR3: CASSLRRTGRTEAFF; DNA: TGTGCCAGCAGTTTACGAAGAACAGGGAGGACTGAAGCTTTCTTT
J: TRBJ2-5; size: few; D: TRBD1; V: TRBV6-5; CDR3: CASSYPDREETQYF; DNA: TGTGCCAGCAGTTACCCCGACAGGGAAGAGACCCAGTACTTC
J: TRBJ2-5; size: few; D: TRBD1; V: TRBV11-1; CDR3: CASSLDMTGALEETQYF; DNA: TGTGCCAGCAGCTTAGACATGACAGGGGCCTTGGAAGAGACCCAGTACTTC
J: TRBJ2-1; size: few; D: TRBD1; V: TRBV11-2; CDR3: CASSPDGQGLNNEQFF; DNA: TGTGCCAGCAGCCCCGATGGACAGGGTCTAAACAATGAGCAGTTCTTC
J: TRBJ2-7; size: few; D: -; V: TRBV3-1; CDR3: CASSQEKGAYEQYF; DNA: TGTGCCAGCAGCCAAGAAAAGGGGGCCTACGAGCAGTACTTC
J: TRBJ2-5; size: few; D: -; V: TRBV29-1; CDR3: CSVWRVPTQETQYF; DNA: TGCAGCGTTTGGAGGGTACCCACGCAAGAGACCCAGTACTTC
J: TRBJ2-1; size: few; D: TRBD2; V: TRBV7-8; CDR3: CASSLEALAGVNDEQFF; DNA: TGTGCCAGCAGCTTAGAAGCTCTAGCGGGAGTCAACGATGAGCAGTTCTTC